The present T cell receptor (beta chain) was sequenced within a study of blood T cell repertoires in COVID-19. About the study: Donors in the United States, Italy and Spain gave samples during acute or convalescent COVID-19. PBMCs, B-cell-depleted T cells, or T cells provided the cDNA or gDNA that made up the material.

In the authors' workflow: Using reference gene primer amplification, nucleated cell counts were estimated. Profiled with immunoSEQ multiplex PCR; TCRdb holds only in-frame clones, not every one. V, J and clone size reflect that table, while D and trimming were determined from the DNA. The table has some 220,000 clones, around four fifths seen once. Sequencing was done on a sample of peripheral blood. The clonotype comes from a woman of 80 years or more with active or convalescent COVID-19.

The CDR3: CASSSGSYGYTF. The CDR3, as DNA: TGTGCCAGCAGTTCCGGTAGCTATGGCTACACCTTC. The chain combines TRBV28 with TRBJ1-2; D ambiguous. Germline CDR1 reads MDHEN; CDR2 reads SYDVKM. CDR3 size: 12 residues. V was shortened by 4 bases and J by 4 bases, with 7 bases between the two germline ends.